This T cell receptor beta chain was sequenced in a study of blood T cell repertoires in COVID-19. Study summary: Samples taken during acute and convalescent COVID-19 were collected in the United States, Italy and Spain. T cells, B-cell-depleted T cells, or PBMCs provided the cDNA or gDNA that served as material.

This clone was counted only a few times. In the study's own analysis: Nucleated cell number was recorded as an estimate derived from reference gene primer amplification. Produced via immunoSEQ multiplex PCR; TCRdb's table is partial and in-frame only. V and J calls and clone size come straight from that table; D and trimming were deduced from the DNA. The sample has over 200,000 clones, approximately 88% seen once. Sequencing was performed on peripheral blood. This clonotype was sampled from a human donor in a cohort sampled during active COVID-19.

CDR3 sequence: CATWTGIPYGYTF. The CDR3 nucleotides are TGTGCCACTTGGACAGGGATACCCTATGGCTACACCTTC. The chain has TRBV6-5 and TRBJ1-2, with TRBD1 matching 8 bases. The V segment lost 10 bases and the J segment 4 bases; nucleotides outside the gene matches: 8. Per germline, CDR1 MNHEY and CDR2 SVGAGI. The CDR3 length is 13 residues.